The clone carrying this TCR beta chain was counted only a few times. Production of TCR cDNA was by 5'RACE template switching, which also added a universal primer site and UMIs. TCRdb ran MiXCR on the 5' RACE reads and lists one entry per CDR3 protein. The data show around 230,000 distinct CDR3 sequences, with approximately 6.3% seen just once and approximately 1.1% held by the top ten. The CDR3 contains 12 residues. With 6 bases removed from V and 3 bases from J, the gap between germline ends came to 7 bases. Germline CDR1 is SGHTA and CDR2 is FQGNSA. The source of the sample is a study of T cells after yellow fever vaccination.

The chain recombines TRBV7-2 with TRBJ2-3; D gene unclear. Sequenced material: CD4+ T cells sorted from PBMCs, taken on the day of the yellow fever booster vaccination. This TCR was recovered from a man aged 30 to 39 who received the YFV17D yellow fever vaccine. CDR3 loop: CASRRGTDTQYF. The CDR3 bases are TGTGCCAGCAGAAGAGGTACAGATACGCAGTATTTT.